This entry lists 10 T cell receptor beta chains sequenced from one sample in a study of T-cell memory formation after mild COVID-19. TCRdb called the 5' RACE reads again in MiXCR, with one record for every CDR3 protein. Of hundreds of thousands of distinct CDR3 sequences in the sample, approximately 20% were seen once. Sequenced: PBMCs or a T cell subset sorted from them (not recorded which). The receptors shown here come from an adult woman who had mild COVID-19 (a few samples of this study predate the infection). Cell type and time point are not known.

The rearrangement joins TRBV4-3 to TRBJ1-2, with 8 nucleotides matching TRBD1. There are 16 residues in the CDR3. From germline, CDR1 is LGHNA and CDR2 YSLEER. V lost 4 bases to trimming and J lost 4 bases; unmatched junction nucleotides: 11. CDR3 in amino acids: CASSRDLITGGYGYTF. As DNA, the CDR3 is TGCGCCAGCAGCCGCGACCTCATAACAGGGGGCTATGGCTACACCTTC.

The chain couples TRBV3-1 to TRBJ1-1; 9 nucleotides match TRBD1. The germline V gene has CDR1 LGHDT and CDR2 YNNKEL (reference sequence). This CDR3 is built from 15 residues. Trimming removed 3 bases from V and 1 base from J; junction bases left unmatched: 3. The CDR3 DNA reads TGTGCCAGCAGCCACTCGGGACAGGGGAACACTGAAGCTTTCTTT. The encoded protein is CASSHSGQGNTEAFF.

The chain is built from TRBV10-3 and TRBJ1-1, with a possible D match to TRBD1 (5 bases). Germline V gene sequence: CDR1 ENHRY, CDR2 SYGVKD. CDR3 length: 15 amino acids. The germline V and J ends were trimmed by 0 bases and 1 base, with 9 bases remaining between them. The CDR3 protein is CAISESMRGNTEAFF. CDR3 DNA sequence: TGTGCCATCAGTGAGTCCATGAGGGGGAACACTGAAGCTTTCTTT.

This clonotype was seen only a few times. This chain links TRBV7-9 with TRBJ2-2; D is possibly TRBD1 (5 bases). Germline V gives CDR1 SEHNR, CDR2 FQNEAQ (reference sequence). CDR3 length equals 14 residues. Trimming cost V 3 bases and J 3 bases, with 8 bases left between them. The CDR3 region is CASSFTGDTGELFF. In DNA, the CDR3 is TGTGCCAGCAGCTTCACAGGAGACACCGGGGAGCTGTTTTTT.

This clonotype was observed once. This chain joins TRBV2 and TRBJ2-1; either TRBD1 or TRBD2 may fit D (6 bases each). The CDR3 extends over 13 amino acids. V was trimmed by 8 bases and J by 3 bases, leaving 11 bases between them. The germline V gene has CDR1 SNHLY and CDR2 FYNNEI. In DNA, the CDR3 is TGTGCCAGCTCGGGGGCCAACTACAATGAGCAGTTCTTC. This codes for CASSGANYNEQFF.

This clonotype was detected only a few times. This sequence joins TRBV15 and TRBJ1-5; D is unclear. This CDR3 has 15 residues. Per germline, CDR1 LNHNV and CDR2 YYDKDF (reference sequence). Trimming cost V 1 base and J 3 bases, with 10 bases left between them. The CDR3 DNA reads TGTGCCACCAGCAGAGCACGGACGGCCAATCAGCCCCAGCATTTT. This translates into CATSRARTANQPQHF.

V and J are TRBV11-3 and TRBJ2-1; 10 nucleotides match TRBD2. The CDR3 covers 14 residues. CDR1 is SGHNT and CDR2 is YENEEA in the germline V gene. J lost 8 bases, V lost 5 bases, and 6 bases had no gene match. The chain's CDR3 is CASSPSGGGHEQFF. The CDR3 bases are TGTGCCAGCAGCCCCAGCGGGGGGGGTCATGAGCAGTTCTTC. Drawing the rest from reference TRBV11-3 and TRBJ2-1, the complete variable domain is EAGVVQSPRYKIIEKKQPVAFWCNPISGHNTLYWYLQNLGQGPELLIRYENEEAVDDSQLPKDRFSAERLKGVDSTLKIQPAELGDSAVYLCASSPSGGGHEQFFGPGTRLTVL.

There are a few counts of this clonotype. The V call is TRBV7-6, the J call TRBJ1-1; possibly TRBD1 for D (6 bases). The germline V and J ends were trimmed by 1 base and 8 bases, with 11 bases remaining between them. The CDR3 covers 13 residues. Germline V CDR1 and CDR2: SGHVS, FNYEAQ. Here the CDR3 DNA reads TGTGCCAGCAGCTTAGAGGGGGGAGCCGAAGCTTTCTTT. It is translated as CASSLEGGAEAFF. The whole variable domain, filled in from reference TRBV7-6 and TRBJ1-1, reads GAGVSQSPRYKVTKRGQDVALRCDPISGHVSLYWYRQALGQGPEFLTYFNYEAQQDKSGLPNDRFSAERPEGSISTLTIQRTEQRDSAMYRCASSLEGGAEAFFGQGTRLTVV.

CDR3 in amino acids: CASSPGRTSGRHEQFF. As DNA, the CDR3 is TGTGCCAGCAGCCCTGGGAGGACTAGCGGGAGACATGAGCAGTTCTTC. The chain joins TRBV7-3 to TRBJ2-1; 13 positions match TRBD2. Germline CDR1 reads SGHTA; CDR2 reads FQGTGA. V gave up 5 bases and J gave up 8 bases; unmatched junction bases: 9. The CDR3 loop spans 16 amino acids.

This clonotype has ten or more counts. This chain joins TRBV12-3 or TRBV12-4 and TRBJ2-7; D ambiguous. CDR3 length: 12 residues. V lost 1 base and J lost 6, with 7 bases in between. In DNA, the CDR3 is TGTGCCAGCAGTTTAGGGGCAGGCGAGCAGTACTTC. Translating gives CASSLGAGEQYF.